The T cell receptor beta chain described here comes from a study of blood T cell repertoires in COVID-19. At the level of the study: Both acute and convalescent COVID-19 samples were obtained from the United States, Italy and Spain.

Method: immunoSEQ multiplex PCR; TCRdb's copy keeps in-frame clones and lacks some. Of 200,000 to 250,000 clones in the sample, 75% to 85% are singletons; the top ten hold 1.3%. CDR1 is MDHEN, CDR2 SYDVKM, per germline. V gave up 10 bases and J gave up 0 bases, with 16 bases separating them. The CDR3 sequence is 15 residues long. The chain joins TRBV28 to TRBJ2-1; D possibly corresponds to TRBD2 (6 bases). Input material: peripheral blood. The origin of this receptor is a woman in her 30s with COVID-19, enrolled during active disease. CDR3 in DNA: TGTGCCACATCTGGGGGGACCTTCTCCTACAATGAGCAGTTCTTC. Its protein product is CATSGGTFSYNEQFF.